This entry concerns a single T cell receptor (beta chain). This entry comes from a study of blood T cell repertoires in COVID-19. Overall study: The origin of the acute and convalescent COVID-19 samples was the United States, Italy and Spain. T cells, B-cell-depleted T cells, or PBMCs supplied cDNA or gDNA.

Study members were between about 18 and 100 years old and lived in some 26 US regions. In the authors' workflow: Amplification from reference gene primers served as the basis for estimated nucleated cell counts. The data were produced by immunoSEQ multiplex PCR, yet TCRdb's version contains in-frame clones alone and is incomplete. The DNA was the basis for D and trimming; V, J and clone size are from that table. In the table there are over 250,000 clones, 80% to 90% of which are singletons. Germline lookup yields CDR1 SGHVS and CDR2 FNYEAQ. V lost 2 bases and J lost 4; bases outside the gene matches: 4. This CDR3 region has 16 residues.

The chain is built from TRBV7-6 and TRBJ2-3; 12 positions agree with TRBD2. The source of this sequence is a woman in her thirties who had recovered from COVID-19. Sequencing was done on a sample of PBMCs or T cells enriched from blood (not recorded which). The CDR3 DNA reads TGTGCCAGCAGCTTAAGGCTAGCGGGGGGGGCAGATACGCAGTATTTT. Translated, it gives CASSLRLAGGADTQYF.